The 24 T cell receptor beta chains listed next were all sequenced from one sample in a study of control samples from healthy donors and cancer patients. TCRdb's table, derived via immunoSEQ multiplex PCR, lists solely in-frame clones and lacks some. The sample consists of around 170,000 clones, around nine tenths of them appearing once. Specimen: blood. The receptors come from a woman aged 25-40 years in good health.

This chain links TRBV5-1 with TRBJ2-1; D is ambiguous. Germline lookup yields CDR1 SGHRS and CDR2 YFSETQ. The CDR3 has 14 residues. V was shortened by 1 base and J by 5 bases, with 10 bases between the two germline ends. In nucleotides, the CDR3 is TGCGCCAGCAGCTTGATTGTCGCGAACAATGAGCAGTTCTTC. It is translated as CASSLIVANNEQFF.

The chain employs TRBV19 and TRBJ1-5, with no clear D. Trimming left V 2 bases short and J 0 bases short, with 11 bases between. Germline V gene data show CDR1 as LNHDA and CDR2 as SQIVND (reference sequence). This CDR3 contains 16 residues. The CDR3 DNA follows: TGTGCCAGTAGTATAAGACCCAAGTATAGCAATCAGCCCCAGCATTTT. This translates into CASSIRPKYSNQPQHF.

V and J are TRBV27 and TRBJ2-7; TRBD1 aligns across 7 bases. The CDR3 is 14 residues long. From germline, CDR1 is MNHEY and CDR2 SMNVEV (reference sequence). V gave up 3 bases and J gave up 2 bases; unmatched junction bases: 4. CDR3 sequence reads: CASSLKGAAYEQYF. CDR3 DNA: TGTGCCAGCAGTTTGAAGGGGGCGGCCTACGAGCAGTACTTC.

The chain joins TRBV29-1 to TRBJ2-7, with a possible D match to TRBD2 (5 bases). V lost 0 bases to trimming and J lost 5 bases, with 8 bases between them. The CDR3 covers 12 residues. Germline V gene data show CDR1 as SQVTM and CDR2 as ANQGSEA. CDR3 in amino acids: CSVEEREHEQYF. The CDR3 DNA sequence: TGCAGCGTTGAAGAGAGGGAACACGAGCAGTACTTC.

V gene TRBV19 combines with J gene TRBJ2-5; unclear D gene. The CDR3 is made up of 11 amino acids. V was clipped by 4 bases and J by 4 bases, with 4 bases between them. Germline CDR1 is LNHDA and CDR2 is SQIVND (reference sequence). The CDR3 nucleotides are TGTGCCAGTAGTAGGTCAGAGACCCAGTACTTC. Protein: CASSRSETQYF.

This clone has just one count. The CDR3 region has the DNA TGTGCCAGTAGTACCTTGCGGGCGGGAGATACAGATACGCAGTATTTT. It codes for CASSTLRAGDTDTQYF. The chain employs TRBV19 and TRBJ2-3; 7 bases are a match to TRBD2. This CDR3 is built from 16 residues. Per germline, CDR1 LNHDA and CDR2 SQIVND (reference sequence). The V and J ends lost 4 bases and 3 bases, in that order; junction bases with no gene match: 10.

This chain links TRBV28 with TRBJ1-2, with 11 nucleotides matching TRBD1. The length of the CDR3 is 15 residues. Germline V gene lookup returns CDR1 MDHEN and CDR2 SYDVKM. Trimming took 5 bases from V and 8 from J; bases not matched to a gene: 10. The CDR3 DNA reads TGTGCCAGCAGTGTTCTGGACAGGGGGCGGCAGGGCTACACCTTC. Its protein is CASSVLDRGRQGYTF.

The V and J genes are TRBV5-6 and TRBJ2-3; D is unresolved. The CDR3 sequence is 14 residues long. The V and J ends lost 0 bases and 0 bases respectively, with 5 bases between them. Germline assignment: CDR1 SGHDT and CDR2 YYEEEE. The CDR3 loop is CASSLGGSTDTQYF. CDR3 DNA sequence: TGTGCCAGCAGCTTGGGGGGTAGCACAGATACGCAGTATTTT.

The chain employs TRBV9 and TRBJ2-2; TRBD1 aligns across 7 bases. The trim removed 0 bases at V and 1 base at J, leaving 3 bases unmatched. CDR3 length equals 16 residues. The germline V gene encodes CDR1 SGDLS and CDR2 YYNGEE. The CDR3 loop reads CASSVDRTGNTGELFF. The CDR3 nucleotides are TGTGCCAGCAGCGTAGACAGGACAGGGAACACCGGGGAGCTGTTTTTT.

The CDR3 coding sequence is TGTGCCAGCAGCCAAGTCGCTAGCGACAACACCGGGGAGCTGTTTTTT. Translating gives CASSQVASDNTGELFF. This rearrangement joins TRBV3-1 (or the pseudogene TRBV3-2) to TRBJ2-2; perhaps TRBD2 as D (6 bases). Trimming stripped 1 base from V and 2 bases from J, with 11 bases between. Germline V gives CDR1 LGHDT, CDR2 YNNKEL (reference sequence). CDR3 length: 16 residues.

The V call is TRBV11-2, the J call TRBJ1-4, with D possibly TRBD1 on 6 matching bases. The CDR3 is 15 amino acids. Germline CDR1 reads SGHAT; CDR2 reads FQNNGV. Trimming removed 1 base at V and 5 bases at J, with 11 bases between. The CDR3 coding sequence is TGTGCCAGCAGCTTAGGGGGACAACCAAATGAAAAACTGTTTTTT. Protein: CASSLGGQPNEKLFF.

The V and J genes are TRBV6-4 and TRBJ2-1, with a possible D match to TRBD1 (5 bases). Trimming left V 2 bases short and J 8 bases short, with 10 bases between. The germline V gene has CDR1 MRHNA and CDR2 SNTAGT. This CDR3 is 13 amino acids long. As DNA, the CDR3 is TGTGCCAGCAGTGACGAGTCAGGGCATGAGCAGTTCTTC. It translates to CASSDESGHEQFF.

The chain employs TRBV7-9 and TRBJ1-3, with D unresolved. This CDR3 region has 17 residues. CDR1 and CDR2 from the germline V gene are SEHNR and FQNEAQ (reference sequence). V lost 1 base, J lost 0 bases, and 13 bases lay in between. The CDR3 spells CASSLVGRTSSGNTIYF. DNA for the CDR3: TGTGCCAGCAGCTTAGTGGGCCGCACATCCTCTGGAAACACCATATATTTT.

The chain uses TRBV27 and TRBJ1-6, with TRBD1 matching 9 bases. Trimming cost V 1 base and J 13 bases; bases outside gene matches: 8. This CDR3 is built from 15 residues. Germline lookup yields CDR1 MNHEY and CDR2 SMNVEV (reference sequence). The CDR3 here is CASSLLGTGGAPLHF. DNA for the CDR3: TGTGCCAGCAGTTTATTGGGAACAGGGGGCGCTCCCCTCCACTTT.

This chain connects TRBV4-1 to TRBJ1-2; the D gene is possibly TRBD1 (6 bases). The CDR3 sequence is 13 residues long. The germline V gene encodes CDR1 MGHRA and CDR2 YSYEKL. V dropped 0 bases and J dropped 7 bases, with 9 bases sitting between them. The DNA of the CDR3 is TGCGCCAGCAGCCAAGATTACAGGGCTGGCTACACCTTC. It yields the protein CASSQDYRAGYTF.

This clone occurred once. V and J are TRBV28 and TRBJ1-4, with no clear D. Trimming took 7 bases from V and 15 from J, leaving 21 bases between them. Germline CDR1 and CDR2: MDHEN and SYDVKM. The CDR3 covers 13 residues. CDR3 sequence: CASTPGAGGRVFF. In DNA, the CDR3 is TGTGCCAGCACCCCGGGTGCGGGAGGGCGGGTGTTTTTT. The whole variable domain, remainder taken from reference TRBV28 and TRBJ1-4, is DVKVTQSSRYLVKRTGEKVFLECVQDMDHENMFWYRQDPGLGLRLIYFSYDVKMKEKGDIPEGYSVSREKKERFSLILESASTNQTSMYLCASTPGAGGRVFFGSGTQLSVL.

This sequence joins TRBV9 and TRBJ2-1; D is ambiguous. V was pared by 4 bases and J by 4 bases, with 18 bases between. This CDR3 has 16 amino acids. Germline CDR1 reads SGDLS; CDR2 reads YYNGEE. CDR3 sequence reads: CASSPRLGRGYNEQFF. In DNA, the CDR3 is TGTGCCAGCAGCCCCCGACTTGGCCGCGGATACAATGAGCAGTTCTTC.

The rearrangement links TRBV27 to TRBJ1-2, with 7 bases fitting TRBD1. Germline V gene lookup returns CDR1 MNHEY and CDR2 SMNVEV (reference sequence). The CDR3 consists of 14 residues. With V trimmed by 2 bases and J by 5 bases, 5 bases remained unmatched. CDR3 residues: CASSLQGDYYGYTF. CDR3 in DNA: TGTGCCAGCAGTTTACAGGGGGATTATTATGGCTACACCTTC.

The chain employs TRBV6-5 and TRBJ2-3; D possibly corresponds to TRBD2 (5 bases). Germline CDR1 and CDR2: MNHEY and SVGAGI. The CDR3 has 15 residues. V dropped 7 bases and J dropped 6 bases, with 20 bases sitting between them. CDR3 sequence (DNA): TGTGCCAGCACCATACCGACCGGGAAAGGGGATACGCAGTATTTT. Translated: CASTIPTGKGDTQYF.

The gene calls are TRBV4-1 and TRBJ1-1, with 8 nucleotides matching TRBD1. With 5 bases clipped from V and 5 bases from J, the junction kept 10 bases outside the gene matches. Per germline, CDR1 MGHRA and CDR2 YSYEKL. The CDR3 runs to 15 residues. The CDR3 loop reads CASSSRTGLTTEAFF. CDR3 DNA sequence: TGCGCCAGCAGCTCCCGGACAGGGCTAACAACTGAAGCTTTCTTT.

The chain is built from TRBV2 and TRBJ1-5; D gene unclear. Germline lookup yields CDR1 SNHLY and CDR2 FYNNEI. Trimming pared 6 bases from V and 1 base from J, leaving 16 bases between. The CDR3 sequence is 16 residues long. CDR3 amino acids: CASRLSGVRSNQPQHF. DNA of the CDR3: TGTGCCAGCAGGCTTTCTGGGGTCCGGAGCAATCAGCCCCAGCATTTT.

CDR3 residues: CASSPSTGRNHNEQFF. As DNA, the CDR3 is TGTGCCAGCAGCCCCTCCACCGGGAGAAACCACAATGAGCAGTTCTTC. The chain employs TRBV7-8 and TRBJ2-1; D might be TRBD2 (6 bases). Deletions cut 5 bases from V and 5 bases from J, with 19 bases between. The CDR3 extends over 16 amino acids. Per the germline V gene, CDR1 is SGHVS and CDR2 is FQNEAQ.

The J gene is TRBJ1-2, the V gene TRBV29-1, with a tentative D call TRBD1 (5 bases). The V gene's germline CDR1 is SQVTM and CDR2 ANQGSEA. The germline V and J ends were trimmed by 8 bases and 5 bases, with 18 bases remaining between them. This CDR3 contains 13 residues. The CDR3 sequence: CSSRGERGYGYTF. CDR3 nucleotide sequence: TGCAGCTCACGGGGGGAGAGGGGTTATGGCTACACCTTC.

J is TRBJ2-3 and V is TRBV3-1 (or the pseudogene TRBV3-2); 7 nucleotides line up with TRBD2. Germline V gene sequence: CDR1 LGHDT, CDR2 YNNKEL (reference sequence). V shed 4 bases and J 5 bases; nucleotides not matched to a gene: 15. The CDR3 contains 17 residues. CDR3: CASSPSWGREAVDTQYF. The CDR3 region has the DNA TGTGCCAGCAGCCCGAGTTGGGGTCGGGAGGCGGTAGATACGCAGTATTTT.